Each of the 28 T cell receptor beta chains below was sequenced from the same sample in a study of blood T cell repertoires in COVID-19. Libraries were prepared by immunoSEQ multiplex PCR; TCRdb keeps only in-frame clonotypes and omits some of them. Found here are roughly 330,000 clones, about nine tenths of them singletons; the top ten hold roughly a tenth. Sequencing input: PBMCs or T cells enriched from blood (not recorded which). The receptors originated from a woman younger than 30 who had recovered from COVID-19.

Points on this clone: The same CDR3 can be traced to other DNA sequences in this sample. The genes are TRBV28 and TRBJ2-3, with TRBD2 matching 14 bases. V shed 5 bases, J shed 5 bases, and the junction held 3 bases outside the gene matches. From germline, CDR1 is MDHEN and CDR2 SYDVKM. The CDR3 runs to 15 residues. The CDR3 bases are TGTGCCAGCAGTCTGGGACTAGCGGGAGTAGATACGCAGTATTTT. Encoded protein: CASSLGLAGVDTQYF.

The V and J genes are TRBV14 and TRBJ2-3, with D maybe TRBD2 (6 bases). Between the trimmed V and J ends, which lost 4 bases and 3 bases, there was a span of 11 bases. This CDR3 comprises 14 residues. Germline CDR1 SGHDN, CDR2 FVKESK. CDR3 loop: CASSLAGSTDTQYF. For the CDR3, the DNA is TGTGCCAGCAGCCTCGCGGGGTCGACAGATACGCAGTATTTT.

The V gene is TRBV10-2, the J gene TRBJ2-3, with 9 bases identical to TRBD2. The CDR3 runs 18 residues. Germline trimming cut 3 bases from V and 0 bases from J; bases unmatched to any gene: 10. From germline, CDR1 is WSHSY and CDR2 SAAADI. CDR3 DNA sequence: TGCGCCAGCAGTGAACGGGGGGGTCTAGCGGGGAGCACAGATACGCAGTATTTT. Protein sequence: CASSERGGLAGSTDTQYF.

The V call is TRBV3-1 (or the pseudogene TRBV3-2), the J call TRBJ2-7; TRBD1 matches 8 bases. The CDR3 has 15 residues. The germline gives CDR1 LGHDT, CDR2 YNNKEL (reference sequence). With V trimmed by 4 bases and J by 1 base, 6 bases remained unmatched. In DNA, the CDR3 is TGTGCCAGCAGCCCCCGGACAGGGTTTTCCTACGAGCAGTACTTC. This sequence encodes CASSPRTGFSYEQYF.

CDR3 DNA sequence: TGTGCCAGCAGTGAACAGAATGAGCAGTTCTTC. It specifies CASSEQNEQFF. The J gene is TRBJ2-1, the V gene TRBV6-1, with D unresolved. Trimming removed 2 bases at V and 7 bases at J, with 3 bases between. Germline V gene data show CDR1 as MNHNS and CDR2 as SASEGT. The CDR3 has 11 residues.

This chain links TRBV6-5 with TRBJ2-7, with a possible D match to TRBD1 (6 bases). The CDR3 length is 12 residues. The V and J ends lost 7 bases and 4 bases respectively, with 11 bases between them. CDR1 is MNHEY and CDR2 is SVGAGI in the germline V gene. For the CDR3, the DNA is TGTGCCAGCAATCTACAGGGTTACGAGCAGTACTTC. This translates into CASNLQGYEQYF.

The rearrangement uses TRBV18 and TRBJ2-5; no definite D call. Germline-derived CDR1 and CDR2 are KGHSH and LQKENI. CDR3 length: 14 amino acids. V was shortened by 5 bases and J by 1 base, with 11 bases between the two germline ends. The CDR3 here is CASSLAEPQETQYF. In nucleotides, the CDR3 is TGTGCCAGCTCATTAGCAGAACCCCAAGAGACCCAGTACTTC.

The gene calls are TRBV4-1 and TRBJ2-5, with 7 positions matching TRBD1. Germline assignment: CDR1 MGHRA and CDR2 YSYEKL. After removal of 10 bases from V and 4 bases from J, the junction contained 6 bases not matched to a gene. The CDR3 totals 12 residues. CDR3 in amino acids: CATSDRVETQYF. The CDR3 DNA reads TGCGCCACCTCAGACAGGGTAGAGACCCAGTACTTC.

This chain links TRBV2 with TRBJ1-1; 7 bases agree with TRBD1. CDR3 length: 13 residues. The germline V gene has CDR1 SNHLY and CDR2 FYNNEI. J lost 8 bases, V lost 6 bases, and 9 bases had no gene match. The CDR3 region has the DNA TGTGCCAGCAGCTTAGGGGGCGCCCTGGAAGCTTTCTTT. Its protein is CASSLGGALEAFF.

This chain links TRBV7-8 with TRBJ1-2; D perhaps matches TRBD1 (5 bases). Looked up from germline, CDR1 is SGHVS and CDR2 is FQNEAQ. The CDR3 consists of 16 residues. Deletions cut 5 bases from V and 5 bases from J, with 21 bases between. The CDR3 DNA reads TGTGCCAGCAGCCCGCAAGGAAGGGGTCCCCTATATGGCTACACCTTC. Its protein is CASSPQGRGPLYGYTF.

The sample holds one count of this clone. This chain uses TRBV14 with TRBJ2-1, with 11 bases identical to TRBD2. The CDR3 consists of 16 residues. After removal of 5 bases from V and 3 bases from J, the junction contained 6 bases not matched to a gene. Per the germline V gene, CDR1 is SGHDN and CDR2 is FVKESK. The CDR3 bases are TGTGCCAGCAGCATACTAGCGGGGGTACTCTACAATGAGCAGTTCTTC. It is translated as CASSILAGVLYNEQFF. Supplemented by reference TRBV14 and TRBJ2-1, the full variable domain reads EAGVTQFPSHSVIEKGQTVTLRCDPISGHDNLYWYRRVMGKEIKFLLHFVKESKQDESGMPNNRFLAERTGGTYSTLKVQPAELEDSGVYFCASSILAGVLYNEQFFGPGTRLTVL.

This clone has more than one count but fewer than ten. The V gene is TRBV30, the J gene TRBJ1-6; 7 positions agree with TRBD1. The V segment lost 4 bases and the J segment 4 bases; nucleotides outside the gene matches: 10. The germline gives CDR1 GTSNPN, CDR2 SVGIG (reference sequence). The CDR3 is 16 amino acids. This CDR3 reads CAWTMSRGQYNSPLHF. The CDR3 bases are TGTGCCTGGACCATGTCGCGGGGACAGTATAATTCACCCCTCCACTTT.

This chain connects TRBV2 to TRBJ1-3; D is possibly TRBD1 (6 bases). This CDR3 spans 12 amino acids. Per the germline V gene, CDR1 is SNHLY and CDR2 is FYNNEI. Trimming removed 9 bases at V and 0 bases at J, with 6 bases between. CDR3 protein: CARTGSGNTIYF. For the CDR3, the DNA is TGTGCCAGGACAGGCTCTGGAAACACCATATATTTT. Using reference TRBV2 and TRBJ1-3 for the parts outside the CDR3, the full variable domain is EPEVTQTPSHQVTQMGQEVILRCVPISNHLYFYWYRQILGQKVEFLVSFYNNEISEKSEIFDDQFSVERPDGSNFTLKIRSTKLEDSAMYFCARTGSGNTIYFGEGSWLTVV.

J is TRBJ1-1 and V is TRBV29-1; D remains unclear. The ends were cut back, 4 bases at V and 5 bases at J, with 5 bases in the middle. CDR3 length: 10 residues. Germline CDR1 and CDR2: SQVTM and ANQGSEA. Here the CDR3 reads CSVVITEAFF. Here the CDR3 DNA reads TGCAGCGTTGTCATTACTGAAGCTTTCTTT.

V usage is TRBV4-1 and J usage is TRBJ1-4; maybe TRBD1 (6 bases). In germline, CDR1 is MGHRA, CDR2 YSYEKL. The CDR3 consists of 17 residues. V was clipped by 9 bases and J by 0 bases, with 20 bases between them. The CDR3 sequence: CASRYRASLATNEKLFF. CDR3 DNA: TGCGCCAGTAGATACAGGGCCTCGCTCGCAACTAATGAAAAACTGTTTTTT.

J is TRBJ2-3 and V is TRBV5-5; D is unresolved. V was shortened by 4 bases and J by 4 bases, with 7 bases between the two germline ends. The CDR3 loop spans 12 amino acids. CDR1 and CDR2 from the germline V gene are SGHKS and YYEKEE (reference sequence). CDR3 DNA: TGTGCCAGCAGCCTGACACCAGATACGCAGTATTTT. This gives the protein CASSLTPDTQYF. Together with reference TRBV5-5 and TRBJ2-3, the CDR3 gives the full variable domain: DAGVTQSPTHLIKTRGQQVTLRCSPISGHKSVSWYQQVLGQGPQFIFQYYEKEERGRGNFPDRFSARQFPNYSSELNVNALLLGDSALYLCASSLTPDTQYFGPGTRLTVL.

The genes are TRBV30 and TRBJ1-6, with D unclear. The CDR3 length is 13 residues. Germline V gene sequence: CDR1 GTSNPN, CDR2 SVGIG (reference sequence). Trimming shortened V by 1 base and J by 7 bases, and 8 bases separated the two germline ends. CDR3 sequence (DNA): TGTGCCTGGAGTGCCCTTAGAAATTCACCCCTCCACTTT. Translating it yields CAWSALRNSPLHF.

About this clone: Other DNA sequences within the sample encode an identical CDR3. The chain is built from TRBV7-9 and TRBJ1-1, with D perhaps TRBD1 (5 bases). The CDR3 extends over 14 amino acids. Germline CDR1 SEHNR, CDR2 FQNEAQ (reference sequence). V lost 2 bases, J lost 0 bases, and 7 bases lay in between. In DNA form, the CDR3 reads TGTGCCAGCAGCTTACAGGGCTTGAACACTGAAGCTTTCTTT. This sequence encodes CASSLQGLNTEAFF.

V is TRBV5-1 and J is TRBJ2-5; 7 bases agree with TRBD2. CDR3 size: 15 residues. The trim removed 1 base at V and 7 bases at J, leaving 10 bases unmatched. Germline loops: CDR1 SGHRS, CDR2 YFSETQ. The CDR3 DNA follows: TGCGCCAGCAGCTTGTCCCCGACTAGCCAGGGGACCCAGTACTTC. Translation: CASSLSPTSQGTQYF.

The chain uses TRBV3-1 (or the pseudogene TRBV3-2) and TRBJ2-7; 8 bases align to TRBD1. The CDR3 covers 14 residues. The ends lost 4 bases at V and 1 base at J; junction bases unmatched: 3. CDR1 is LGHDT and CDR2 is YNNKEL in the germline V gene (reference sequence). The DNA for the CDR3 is TGTGCCAGCAGCCTCGGACAGGGTTCCTACGAGCAGTACTTC. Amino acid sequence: CASSLGQGSYEQYF.

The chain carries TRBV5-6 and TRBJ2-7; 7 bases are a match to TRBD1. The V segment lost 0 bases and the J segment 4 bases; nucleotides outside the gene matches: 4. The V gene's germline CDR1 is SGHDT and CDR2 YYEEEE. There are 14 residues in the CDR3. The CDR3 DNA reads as TGTGCCAGCAGCTTGGGAGACAGGGATTACGAGCAGTACTTC. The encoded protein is CASSLGDRDYEQYF.

The CDR3 region is CASSLSGQGYEQYF. In DNA, the CDR3 is TGTGCCAGCAGTTTGTCCGGACAGGGGTACGAGCAGTACTTC. This chain joins TRBV28 and TRBJ2-7; TRBD1 aligns across 9 bases. The germline V gene has CDR1 MDHEN and CDR2 SYDVKM. The CDR3 loop spans 14 amino acids. Trimming took 3 bases from V and 4 from J; bases not matched to a gene: 4.

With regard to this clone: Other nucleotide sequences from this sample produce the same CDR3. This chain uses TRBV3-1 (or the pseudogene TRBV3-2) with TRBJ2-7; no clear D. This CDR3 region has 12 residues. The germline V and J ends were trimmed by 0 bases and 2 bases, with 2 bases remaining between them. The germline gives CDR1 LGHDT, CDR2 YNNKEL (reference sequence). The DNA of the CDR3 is TGTGCCAGCAGCCAAGACACCTACGAGCAGTACTTC. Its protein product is CASSQDTYEQYF.

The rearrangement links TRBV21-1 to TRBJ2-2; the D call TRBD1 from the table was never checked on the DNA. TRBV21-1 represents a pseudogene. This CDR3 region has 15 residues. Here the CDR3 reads CASSARAGGTGELFF. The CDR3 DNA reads TGTGCCAGCAGCGCTCGGGCAGGGGGCACCGGGGAGCTGTTTTTT.

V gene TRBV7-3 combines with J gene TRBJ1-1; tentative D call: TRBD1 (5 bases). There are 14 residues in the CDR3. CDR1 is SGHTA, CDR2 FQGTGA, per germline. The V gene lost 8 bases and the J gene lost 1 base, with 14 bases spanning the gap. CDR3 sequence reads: CASGAGIKNTEAFF. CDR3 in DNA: TGTGCCAGCGGAGCAGGGATTAAGAACACTGAAGCTTTCTTT.

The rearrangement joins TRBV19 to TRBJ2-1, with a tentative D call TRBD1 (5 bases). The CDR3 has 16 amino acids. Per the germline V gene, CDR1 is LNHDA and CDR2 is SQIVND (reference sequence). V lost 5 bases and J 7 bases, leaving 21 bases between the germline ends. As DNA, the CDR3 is TGTGCCAGTAGTCACACCCAAGGGGCTGGATTGAATGAGCAGTTCTTC. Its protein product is CASSHTQGAGLNEQFF.

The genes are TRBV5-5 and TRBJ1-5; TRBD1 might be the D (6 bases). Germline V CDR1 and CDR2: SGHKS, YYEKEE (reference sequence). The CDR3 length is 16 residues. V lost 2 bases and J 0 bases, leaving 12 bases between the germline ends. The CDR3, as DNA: TGTGCCAGCAGCTTAGAGACAGGTCATAGCAATCAGCCCCAGCATTTT. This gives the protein CASSLETGHSNQPQHF.

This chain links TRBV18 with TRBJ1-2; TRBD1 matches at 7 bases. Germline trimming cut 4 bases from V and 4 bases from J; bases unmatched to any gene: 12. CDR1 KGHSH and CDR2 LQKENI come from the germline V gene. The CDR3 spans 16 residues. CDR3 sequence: CASSQEAGQSSYGYTF. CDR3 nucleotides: TGTGCCAGCTCACAGGAGGCGGGACAGAGCTCCTATGGCTACACCTTC.